Listed here are 32 T cell receptor beta chains from one sample, sequenced in a study of tumor and adjacent non-tumor tissue in lung cancer. A modified ARM-PCR protocol with three rounds of nested PCR amplified TCRbeta. Each CDR3 protein gets one entry after TCRdb re-called the multiplex PCR reads with MiXCR. The sample yields about 140,000 distinct CDR3 sequences, around 60% seen once. The template was RNA from unsorted bulk tissue. The sample taken for sequencing was lung tumor tissue. Source of these receptors: a man in his fifties or sixties with small cell lung cancer.

V is TRBV29-1 and J is TRBJ2-7; D is ambiguous. V was trimmed by 0 bases and J by 2 bases, leaving 14 bases between them. Germline V gives CDR1 SQVTM, CDR2 ANQGSEA. The CDR3 loop spans 15 amino acids. CDR3 sequence (DNA): TGCAGCGTTGAAGATCAAAGGCAGACAACCTACGAGCAGTACTTC. It is translated as CSVEDQRQTTYEQYF.

This clonotype was observed a single time. V gene TRBV11-2 combines with J gene TRBJ1-1; D call uncertain. Germline V gene sequence: CDR1 SGHAT, CDR2 FQNNGV. There are 14 residues in the CDR3. The CDR3 nucleotides are TGTCCCGGCAGCGTCCCCCCCCACAGCACTGAAGCTTTCTTT. Amino acids: CPGSVPPHSTEAFF.

The genes are TRBV6-5 and TRBJ2-5; 7 bases are a match to TRBD1. CDR3 length: 16 residues. Germline V gives CDR1 MNHEY, CDR2 SVGAGI. V was clipped by 6 bases and J by 4 bases; unmatched bases: 14. The CDR3 region has the DNA TGTGCCAGCAGCCCTTGGGCAGGGGGTGGTCGAGAGACCCAGTACTTC. This gives the protein CASSPWAGGGRETQYF.

This clonotype was counted at least ten times. The chain combines TRBV12-3 or TRBV12-4 with TRBJ1-6; TRBD1 might be the D (6 bases). Trimming shortened V by 4 bases and J by 7 bases, and 14 bases separated the two germline ends. The CDR3 loop spans 15 amino acids. CDR3 nucleotide sequence: TGTGCCAGCAGTTCCGCGGACAGCTTCAATTCACCCCTCCACTTT. Its protein product is CASSSADSFNSPLHF.

On this clonotype itself: Germline and junction disagree at one end, which may indicate a read error. This CDR3 is CASSSYWTANTQYF. The CDR3 nucleotides are TGTGCCAGTAGCTCTTACTGGACAGCCAATACGCAGTATTTT. The chain employs TRBV11-2 and TRBJ2-3, with D possibly being TRBD1 (6 bases). Germline lookup yields CDR1 SGHAT and CDR2 FQNNGV. The CDR3 contains 14 residues.

With respect to this clonotype: A read error may produce the germline difference seen at one junction end. The chain employs TRBV12-3 or TRBV12-4 and TRBJ1-5, with 7 bases lining up with TRBD1. The CDR3 length is 14 residues. The CDR3 here is CVSSLAGGGQSQHF. The CDR3 DNA follows: TGTGTCAGCAGTTTAGCAGGGGGTGGTCAGTCCCAGCATTTT.

The chain has TRBV12-5 and TRBJ2-1; 10 nucleotides match TRBD2. The CDR3 runs 17 residues. Germline V CDR1 and CDR2: LGHNT, FRNRAP. Trimming cost V 5 bases and J 9 bases; bases outside gene matches: 16. CDR3 coding DNA: TGTGCTAGTGGTCCCTCTATACAGCGGGAGGGCCTCAGTGAGCAGTTCTTC. This encodes CASGPSIQREGLSEQFF.

In this sample, this clonotype turned up once. An end of the junction differs from the germline gene, which may be a read error. The V and J genes are TRBV11-2 and TRBJ2-5; D gene uncertain. CDR1 is SGHAT, CDR2 FQNNGV, per germline. There are 13 residues in the CDR3. CDR3 residues: CASSLGSGENQYF. The CDR3 coding sequence is TGCGCCAGCAGCTTAGGCTCCGGAGAGAACCAGTACTTC.

Comment on this clonotype: A read error may account for a junction end that differs from germline. V usage is TRBV20-1 and J usage is TRBJ1-1, with TRBD1 as a possible D gene (5 bases). Germline V gene data show CDR1 as DFQATT and CDR2 as SNEGSKA (reference sequence). This CDR3 has 13 amino acids. The CDR3 DNA sequence: TGCAGTGCTAGAGATCCCCTGACAGCTGAAACTTTCTTT. Translation gives CSARDPLTAETFF.

Note on this clonotype: The CDR3 end shows no conserved phenylalanine or tryptophan, and so a read error is likely. No DNA is shown, since the ends of the CDR3 on it are uncertain; the CDR3 is the one TCRdb lists. The CDR3 loop is CASILVRGRETHYS. This chain uses TRBV11-2 with TRBJ2-5; the table assigns TRBD2, which was not confirmed against the DNA. In germline, CDR1 is SGHAT, CDR2 FQNNGV. The CDR3 adds up to 14 amino acids, both ends counted.

Points on this clonotype: One junction end disagrees with the germline gene, perhaps due to a read error. CDR3 in DNA: TGTGCCTGGAGTATGGACCGCCCTGAAGTTTACTTT. As protein: CAWSMDRPEVYF. V gene TRBV30 combines with J gene TRBJ1-1; D remains unclear. The CDR3 is 12 residues long. Germline V gene lookup returns CDR1 GTSNPN and CDR2 SVGIG (reference sequence).

Worth noting for this clonotype: This could be a read error, since a much larger clone is one nucleotide away. The V call is TRBV28, the J call TRBJ1-5; D is perhaps TRBD1 (6 bases). The CDR3 contains 17 residues. Germline loops: CDR1 MDHEN, CDR2 SYDVKM. CDR3 nucleotides: TGTGCCAACAGTTTAGGGTTTGGGGGGGCCGGCAATCAGCCCCAGCATTTT. It is translated as CANSLGFGGAGNQPQHF.

Comments on this clonotype: As the CDR3 is not closed by the conserved phenylalanine or tryptophan, this likely results from a read error. CDR3 region: CASSQGLTSGRIWHEQFL. Here the CDR3 DNA reads TGTGCCAGCAGCCAGGGCTTGACTAGCGGGAGGATCTGGCATGAGCAGTTCCTC. This chain uses TRBV11-2 with TRBJ2-1, with 13 positions matching TRBD2. The CDR3 covers 18 residues. Germline CDR1 SGHAT, CDR2 FQNNGV. The junction had 15 bases not matched to a gene; V was cut back by 5 bases and J by 8 bases.

Worth noting for this clonotype: The junction and the germline gene differ at one end; a read error may be behind it. The chain uses TRBV5-4 and TRBJ2-1, with 7 bases aligning to TRBD2. CDR3 length: 14 residues. The germline gives CDR1 SGHNT, CDR2 YYREEE (reference sequence). The CDR3 sequence is CASSPARLANVQFF. CDR3 sequence (DNA): TGTGCCAGCAGCCCGGCGCGACTAGCCAATGTGCAGTTCTTC.

As concerns this clonotype: A much bigger clone sits one base away, suggesting this may be a read error. The rearrangement links TRBV20-1 to TRBJ2-1; D is undetermined. The CDR3 contains 13 residues. Germline CDR1 DFQATT, CDR2 SNEGSKA (reference sequence). CDR3 bases: TGCAGTGCTCGGAGAGGCTCCTACAATGAGCACTTCTTC. Translation gives CSARRGSYNEHFF.

This clonotype is medium-sized (0.01 to 0.1%) in the sample. This chain links TRBV11-1 with TRBJ2-3; 7 bases map to TRBD2. J lost 3 bases, V lost 3 bases, and 0 bases had no gene match. The CDR3 extends over 13 amino acids. CDR1 is SGHAT and CDR2 is FQDESV in the germline V gene (reference sequence). CDR3 residues: CASSFSGTDTQYF. The DNA of the CDR3 is TGTGCCAGCAGCTTTAGCGGGACAGATACGCAGTATTTT. Filled out from reference TRBV11-1 and TRBJ2-3, the complete variable domain reads EAEVAQSPRYKITEKSQAVAFWCDPISGHATLYWYRQILGQGPELLVQFQDESVVDDSQLPKDRFSAERLKGVDSTLKIQPAELGDSAMYLCASSFSGTDTQYFGPGTRLTVL.

This chain links TRBV11-2 with TRBJ2-6; D not resolved. Germline V CDR1 and CDR2: SGHAT, FQNNGV. V lost 1 base and J 9 bases, leaving 13 bases between the germline ends. The CDR3 has 15 amino acids. CDR3 sequence: CASSLGAGEVNVLTF. In DNA form, the CDR3 reads TGTGCCAGCAGCTTAGGGGCAGGTGAGGTCAACGTCCTGACTTTC.

Concerning this clonotype itself: One junction end does not reproduce the germline sequence, and a read error may be involved. The chain is built from TRBV29-1 and TRBJ2-5; D remains unclear. Germline loops: CDR1 SQVTM, CDR2 ANQGSEA. This CDR3 contains 15 residues. This chain's CDR3 is CSVEDGVASSETRYF. CDR3 sequence (DNA): TGCAGCGTTGAAGATGGGGTGGCAAGCTCCGAGACCCGGTACTTC. Supplemented by reference TRBV29-1 and TRBJ2-5, the full variable domain reads SAVISQKPSRDICQRGTSLTIQCQVDSQVTMMFWYRQQPGQSLTLIATANQGSEATYESGFVIDKFPISRPNLTFSTLTVSNMSPEDSSIYLCSVEDGVASSETRYFGPGTRLLVL.

In the case of this clonotype: A single base separates this from a much larger clone, so it may be a read error. The CDR3 does not end in the conserved phenylalanine or tryptophan, so this is likely a read error. The rearrangement links TRBV4-1 to TRBJ2-1; the match to TRBD2 covers 7 bases. This CDR3 region has 14 residues. The V and J ends lost 1 base and 7 bases, in that order; junction bases with no gene match: 4. CDR1 is MGHRA, CDR2 YSYEKL, per germline. Here the CDR3 reads CASSQARRGNEQFL. The CDR3 nucleotides are TGCGCCAGCAGCCAAGCTAGGCGGGGGAATGAGCAGTTCCTC.

The V call is TRBV6-2 or TRBV6-3, the J call TRBJ2-7; TRBD1 matches 9 bases. Germline V CDR1 and CDR2: MNHEY, SVGEGT. The V gene end was trimmed by 2 bases and the J gene end by 7 bases; junction bases not matched to a gene: 15. The length of the CDR3 is 17 residues. CDR3 loop: CASSYGRPGTGLREQYF. The CDR3 DNA reads TGTGCCAGCAGTTACGGTCGACCCGGGACAGGGTTGAGGGAGCAGTACTTC.

This rearrangement joins TRBV6-1 to TRBJ2-1; 8 bases align to TRBD2. The CDR3 length is 15 residues. Germline V CDR1 and CDR2: MNHNS, SASEGT. V lost 5 bases to trimming and J lost 15 bases; unmatched junction nucleotides: 18. The CDR3 bases are TGTGCCAGCAGTCCGATAGCGGGAAGGCATGGGTACGGGTTCTTC. Amino acid sequence: CASSPIAGRHGYGFF.

This clonotype came up many times. The chain has TRBV12-3 or TRBV12-4 and TRBJ2-1, with 9 bases that match TRBD2. Losses at the gene ends were 6 bases for V and 7 bases for J; bases not matched to a gene: 7. This CDR3 spans 14 amino acids. The CDR3 sequence is CASRTGTSSNEQFF. For the CDR3, the DNA is TGTGCCAGCAGGACCGGGACTAGCTCAAATGAGCAGTTCTTC.

About this clonotype: A much larger clone sits a single nucleotide away, making a read error possible. The CDR3 loop reads CSADSGSSYNEHFF. Here the CDR3 DNA reads TGCAGTGCCGATAGCGGGAGCTCCTACAATGAGCACTTCTTC. The chain recombines TRBV20-1 with TRBJ2-1, with TRBD2 matching over 9 bases. The CDR3 covers 14 residues. Germline values: CDR1 DFQATT, CDR2 SNEGSKA (reference sequence).

As for this clonotype: It may be a read error: a sequence one base away is much more abundant. The chain employs TRBV5-4 and TRBJ2-7; D may be TRBD2 (7 bases). Germline V gene sequence: CDR1 SGHNT, CDR2 YYREEE (reference sequence). V was shortened by 5 bases and J by 6 bases, with 15 bases between the two germline ends. This CDR3 spans 13 amino acids. CDR3 in amino acids: CASRFGGLREQYV. For the CDR3, the DNA is TGTGCCAGCAGGTTCGGGGGGCTTCGCGAGCAGTACGTC.

With regard to this clonotype: A read error may explain this, as a much larger clone is one base away. This rearrangement joins TRBV12-3 or TRBV12-4 to TRBJ2-5; D ambiguous. V lost 6 bases and J lost 5, with 13 bases in between. The CDR3 extends over 13 amino acids. As DNA, the CDR3 is TGTGCCAGCAGGGTAGGTCATTACGAGACCCAGTACTTC. Amino acids: CASRVGHYETQYF.

This clonotype has at least ten counts. The V gene is TRBV11-2, the J gene TRBJ2-7; no reliable D call. The CDR3 has 14 amino acids. The germline V gene encodes CDR1 SGHAT and CDR2 FQNNGV. V dropped 4 bases and J dropped 6 bases, with 16 bases sitting between them. CDR3 protein: CASSSTDRIVEQYF. The DNA of the CDR3 is TGTGCCAGCAGCTCCACAGATAGAATTGTCGAGCAGTACTTC.

This chain uses TRBV11-1 with TRBJ1-1; D unclear. There are 16 residues in the CDR3. V was shortened by 3 bases and J by 6 bases, with 20 bases between the two germline ends. Germline V gene data show CDR1 as SGHAT and CDR2 as FQDESV (reference sequence). The CDR3 protein is CASSFCIREMIAEAFF. The CDR3 nucleotides are TGTGCCAGCAGCTTCTGTATAAGGGAAATGATCGCTGAAGCTTTCTTT.

V gene TRBV11-2 combines with J gene TRBJ1-2; TRBD1 matches 9 bases. Germline CDR1 and CDR2: SGHAT and FQNNGV. This CDR3 has 17 amino acids. Trimming at V came to 8 bases and at J to 1 base, leaving 14 bases not matched to a gene. CDR3 DNA: TGTGCCAGCTCTCCCCAGGACAGGGGAAGGGGTAACTATGGCTACACCTTC. Encoded protein: CASSPQDRGRGNYGYTF.

In its sample, this clonotype was seen once. A clone one base away is much larger, so this may be a read error. V is TRBV29-1 and J is TRBJ1-2; TRBD1 aligns across 9 bases. CDR3 length: 14 amino acids. Per the germline V gene, CDR1 is SQVTM and CDR2 is ANQGSEA. V was pared by 8 bases and J by 4 bases, with 11 bases of the junction left unmatched. The CDR3 reads CSIAPTGGAYGYTF. DNA of the CDR3: TGCAGCATTGCGCCTACAGGGGGCGCCTATGGCTACACCTTC.

The rearrangement uses TRBV20-1 and TRBJ1-1; D remains unclear. Germline V gives CDR1 DFQATT, CDR2 SNEGSKA (reference sequence). V gave up 0 bases and J gave up 1 base, with 12 bases separating them. The CDR3 consists of 15 residues. This CDR3 is CSARDPFVRNTEAFF. In nucleotides, the CDR3 is TGCAGTGCTAGAGATCCTTTCGTCAGGAACACTGAAGCTTTCTTT.

On this clonotype: Compared with germline, one end of the junction differs, possibly owing to a read error. The V and J genes are TRBV11-3 and TRBJ2-1; D is undetermined. Germline V gives CDR1 SGHNT, CDR2 YENEEA. The CDR3 contains 13 residues. Here the CDR3 reads CTSSLEEYNEQFF. The CDR3 DNA is TGCACCAGCAGCTTAGAGGAGTACAATGAGCAGTTCTTC.

To note about this clonotype: The conserved phenylalanine or tryptophan is not found at the CDR3 terminus, so this likely reflects a read error. The J gene is TRBJ1-2, the V gene TRBV2; D not resolved. Looked up from germline, CDR1 is SNHLY and CDR2 is FYNNEI. The CDR3 runs to 13 residues. CDR3 nucleotide sequence: TGTTCCAGCAAGGAGGAAGTAGGCTATGGCTACACCTAT. It yields the protein CSSKEEVGYGYTY.